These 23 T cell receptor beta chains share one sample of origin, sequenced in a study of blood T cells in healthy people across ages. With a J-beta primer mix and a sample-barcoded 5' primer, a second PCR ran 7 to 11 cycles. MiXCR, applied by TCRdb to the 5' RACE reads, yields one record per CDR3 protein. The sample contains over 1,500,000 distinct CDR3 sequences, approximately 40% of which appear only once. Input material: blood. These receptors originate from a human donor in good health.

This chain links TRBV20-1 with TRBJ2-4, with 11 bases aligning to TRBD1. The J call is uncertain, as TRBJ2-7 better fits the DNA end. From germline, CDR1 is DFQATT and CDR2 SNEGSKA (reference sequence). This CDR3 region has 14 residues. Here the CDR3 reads CSASSGQGANEQYF. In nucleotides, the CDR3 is TGCAGTGCTAGTTCCGGACAGGGGGCGAACGAGCAGTACTTC.

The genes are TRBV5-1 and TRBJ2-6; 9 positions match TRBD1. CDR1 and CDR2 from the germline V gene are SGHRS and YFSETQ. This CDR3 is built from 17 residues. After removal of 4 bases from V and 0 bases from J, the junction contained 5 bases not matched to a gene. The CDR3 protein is CASSGGQGSSGANVLTF. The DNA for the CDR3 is TGCGCCAGCAGCGGGGGACAGGGAAGCTCTGGGGCCAACGTCCTGACTTTC.

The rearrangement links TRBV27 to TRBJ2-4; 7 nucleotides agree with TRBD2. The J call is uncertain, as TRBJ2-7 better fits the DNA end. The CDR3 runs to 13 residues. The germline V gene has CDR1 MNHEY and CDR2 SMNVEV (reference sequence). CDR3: CASSGLDDYEQYF. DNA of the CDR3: TGTGCCAGCAGCGGACTAGACGACTACGAGCAGTACTTC.

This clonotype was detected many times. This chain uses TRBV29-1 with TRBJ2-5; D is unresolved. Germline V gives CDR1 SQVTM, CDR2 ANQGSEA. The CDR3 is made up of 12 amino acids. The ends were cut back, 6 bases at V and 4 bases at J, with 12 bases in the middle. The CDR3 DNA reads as TGCAGCGTAGGCCAAGAATTAGAGACCCAGTACTTC. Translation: CSVGQELETQYF.

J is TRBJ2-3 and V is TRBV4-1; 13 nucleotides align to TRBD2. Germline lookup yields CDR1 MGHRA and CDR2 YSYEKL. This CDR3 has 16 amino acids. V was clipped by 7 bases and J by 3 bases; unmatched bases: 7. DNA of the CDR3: TGCGCCAGCAACGGGGGACTAGCGGGGCGAACAGATACGCAGTATTTT. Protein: CASNGGLAGRTDTQYF.

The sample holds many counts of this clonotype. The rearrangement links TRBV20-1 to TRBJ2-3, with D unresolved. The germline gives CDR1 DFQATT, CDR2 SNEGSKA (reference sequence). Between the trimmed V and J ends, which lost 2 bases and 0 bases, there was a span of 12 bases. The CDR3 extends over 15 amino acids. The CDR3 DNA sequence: TGCAGTGCTAGACAGAGGATATCTAGCACAGATACGCAGTATTTT. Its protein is CSARQRISSTDTQYF.

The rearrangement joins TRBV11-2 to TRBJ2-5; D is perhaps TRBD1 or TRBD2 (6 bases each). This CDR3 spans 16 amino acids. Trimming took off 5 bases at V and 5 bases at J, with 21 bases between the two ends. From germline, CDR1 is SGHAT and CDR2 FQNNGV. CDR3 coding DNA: TGTGCCAGCAGCCGAAGGGGGGTAGGAATGGGGGAGACCCAGTACTTC. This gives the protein CASSRRGVGMGETQYF.

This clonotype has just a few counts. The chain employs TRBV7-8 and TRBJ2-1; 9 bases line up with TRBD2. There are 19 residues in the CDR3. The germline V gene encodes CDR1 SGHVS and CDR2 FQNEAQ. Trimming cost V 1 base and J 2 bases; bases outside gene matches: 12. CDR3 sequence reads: CASSLGRKIAGEAYNEQFF. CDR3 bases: TGTGCCAGCAGCTTAGGGAGAAAGATAGCGGGGGAGGCCTACAATGAGCAGTTCTTC.

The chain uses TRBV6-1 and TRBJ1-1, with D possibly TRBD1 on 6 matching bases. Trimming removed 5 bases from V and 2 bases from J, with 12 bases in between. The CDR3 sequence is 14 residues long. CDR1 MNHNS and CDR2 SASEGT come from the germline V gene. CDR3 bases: TGTGCCAGCAGTAGGGGGTCGGCCAACACTGAAGCTTTCTTT. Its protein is CASSRGSANTEAFF.

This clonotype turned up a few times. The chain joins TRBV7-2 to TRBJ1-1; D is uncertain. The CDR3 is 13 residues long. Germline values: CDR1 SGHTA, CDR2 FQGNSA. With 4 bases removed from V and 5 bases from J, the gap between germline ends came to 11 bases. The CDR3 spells CASSSVLGTEAFF. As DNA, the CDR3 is TGTGCCAGCAGCTCTGTCTTGGGGACTGAAGCTTTCTTT.

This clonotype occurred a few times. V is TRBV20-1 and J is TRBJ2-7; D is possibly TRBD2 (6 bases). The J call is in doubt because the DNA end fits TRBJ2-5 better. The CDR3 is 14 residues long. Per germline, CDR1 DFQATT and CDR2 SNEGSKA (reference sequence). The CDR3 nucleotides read TGCAGTGCTAACCCGGGAGATAGACAGGAGACCCAGTACTTC. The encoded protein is CSANPGDRQETQYF.

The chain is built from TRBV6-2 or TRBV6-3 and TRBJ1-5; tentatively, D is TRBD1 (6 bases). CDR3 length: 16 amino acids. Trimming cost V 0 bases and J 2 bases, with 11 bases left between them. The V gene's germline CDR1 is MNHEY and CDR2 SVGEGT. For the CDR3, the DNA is TGTGCCAGCAGTTACTCGGGGGGGCCTGGCAATCAGCCCCAGCATTTT. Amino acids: CASSYSGGPGNQPQHF.

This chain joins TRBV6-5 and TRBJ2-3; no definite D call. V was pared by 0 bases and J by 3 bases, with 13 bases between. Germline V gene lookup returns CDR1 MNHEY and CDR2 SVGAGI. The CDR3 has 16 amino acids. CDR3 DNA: TGTGCCAGCAGTTACTCGGGTGTATCTGATACAGATACGCAGTATTTT. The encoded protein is CASSYSGVSDTDTQYF.

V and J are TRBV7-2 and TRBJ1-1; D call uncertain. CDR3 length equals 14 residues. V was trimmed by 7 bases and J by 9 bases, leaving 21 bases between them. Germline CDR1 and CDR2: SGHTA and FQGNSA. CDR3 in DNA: TGTGCCAGCACGCGAATTAAAGGGTTTACGAAAGCTTTCTTT. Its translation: CASTRIKGFTKAFF.

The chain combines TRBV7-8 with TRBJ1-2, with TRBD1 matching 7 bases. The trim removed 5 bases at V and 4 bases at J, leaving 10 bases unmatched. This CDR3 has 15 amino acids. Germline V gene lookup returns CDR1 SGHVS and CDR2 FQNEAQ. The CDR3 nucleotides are TGTGCCAGCAGCACCCGGGACAGAGCATTCTATGGCTACACCTTC. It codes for CASSTRDRAFYGYTF.

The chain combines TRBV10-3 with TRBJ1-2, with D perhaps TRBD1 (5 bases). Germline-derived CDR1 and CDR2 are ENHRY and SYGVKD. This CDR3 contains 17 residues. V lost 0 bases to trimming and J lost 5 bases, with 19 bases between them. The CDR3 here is CAISESPTAEAEYGYTF. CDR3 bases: TGTGCCATCAGTGAGTCCCCGACAGCGGAAGCGGAGTATGGCTACACCTTC.

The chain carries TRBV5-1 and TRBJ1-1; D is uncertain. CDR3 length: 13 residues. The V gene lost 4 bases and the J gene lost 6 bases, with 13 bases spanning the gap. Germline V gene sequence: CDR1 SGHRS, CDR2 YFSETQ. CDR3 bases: TGCGCCAGCAGCGAGAACGGTTACCCTGAAGCTTTCTTT. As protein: CASSENGYPEAFF. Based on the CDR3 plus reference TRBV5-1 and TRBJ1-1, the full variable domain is KAGVTQTPRYLIKTRGQQVTLSCSPISGHRSVSWYQQTPGQGLQFLFEYFSETQRNKGNFPGRFSGRQFSNSRSEMNVSTLELGDSALYLCASSENGYPEAFFGQGTRLTVV.

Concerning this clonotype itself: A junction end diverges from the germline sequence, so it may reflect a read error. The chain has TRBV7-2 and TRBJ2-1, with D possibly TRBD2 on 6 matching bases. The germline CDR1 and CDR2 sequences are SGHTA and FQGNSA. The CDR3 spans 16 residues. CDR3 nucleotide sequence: TGTGCCAGCAGCTCCTCTAGCGAGAGCTCCTGCAATGAGCGGTTCTTC. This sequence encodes CASSSSSESSCNERFF.

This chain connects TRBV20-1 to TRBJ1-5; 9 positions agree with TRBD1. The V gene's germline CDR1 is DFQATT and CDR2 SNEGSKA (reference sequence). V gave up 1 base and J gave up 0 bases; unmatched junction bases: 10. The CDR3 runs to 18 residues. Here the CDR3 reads CSARASTGGYYSNQPQHF. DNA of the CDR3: TGCAGTGCTAGAGCGTCGACAGGGGGATATTATAGCAATCAGCCCCAGCATTTT.

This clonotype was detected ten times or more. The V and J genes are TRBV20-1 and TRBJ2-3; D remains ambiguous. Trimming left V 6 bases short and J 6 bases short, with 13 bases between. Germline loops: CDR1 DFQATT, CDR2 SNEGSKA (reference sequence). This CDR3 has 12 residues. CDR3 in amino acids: CSAGRPGDTQYF. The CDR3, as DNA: TGCAGTGCGGGCCGACCCGGGGATACGCAGTATTTT.

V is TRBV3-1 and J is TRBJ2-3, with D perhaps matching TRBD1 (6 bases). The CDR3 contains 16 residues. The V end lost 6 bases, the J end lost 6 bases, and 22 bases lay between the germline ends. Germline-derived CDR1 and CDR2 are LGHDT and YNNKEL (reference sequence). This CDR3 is CASSFDGGGVSDTQYF. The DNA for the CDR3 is TGTGCCAGCAGTTTTGATGGTGGGGGCGTCTCCGATACGCAGTATTTT.

CDR3 amino acids: CSASLFKETQYF. CDR3 nucleotides: TGCAGTGCTAGTCTGTTTAAAGAGACCCAGTACTTC. The J gene is TRBJ2-5, the V gene TRBV20-1; D not certain. The germline CDR1 and CDR2 sequences are DFQATT and SNEGSKA (reference sequence). V lost 3 bases to trimming and J lost 3 bases, with 8 bases between them. The length of the CDR3 is 12 residues.

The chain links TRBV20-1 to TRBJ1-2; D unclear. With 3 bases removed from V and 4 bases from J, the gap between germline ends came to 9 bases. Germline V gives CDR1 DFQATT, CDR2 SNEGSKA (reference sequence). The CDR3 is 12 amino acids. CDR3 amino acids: CSARDSLYGYTF. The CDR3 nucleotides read TGCAGTGCTAGGGATTCTCTCTATGGCTACACCTTC.